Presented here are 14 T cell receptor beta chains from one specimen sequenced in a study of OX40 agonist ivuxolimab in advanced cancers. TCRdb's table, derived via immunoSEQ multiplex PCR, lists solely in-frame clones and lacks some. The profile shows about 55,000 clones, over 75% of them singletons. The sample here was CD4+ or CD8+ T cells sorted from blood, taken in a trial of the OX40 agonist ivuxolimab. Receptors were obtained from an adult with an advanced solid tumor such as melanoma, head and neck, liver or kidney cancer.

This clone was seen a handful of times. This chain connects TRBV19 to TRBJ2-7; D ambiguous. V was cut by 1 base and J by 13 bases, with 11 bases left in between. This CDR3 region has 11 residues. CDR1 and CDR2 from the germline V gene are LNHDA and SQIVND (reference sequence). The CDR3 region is CASSIGQKVYF. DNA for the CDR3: TGTGCCAGTAGTATAGGGCAGAAAGTCTACTTC.

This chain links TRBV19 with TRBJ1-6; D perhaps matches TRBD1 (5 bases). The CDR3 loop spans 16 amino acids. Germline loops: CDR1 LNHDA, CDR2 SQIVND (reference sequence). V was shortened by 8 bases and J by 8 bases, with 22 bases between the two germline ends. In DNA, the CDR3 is TGTGCCAGTTCCCCGATTTTGCGGCAGGGAGATTCACCCCTCCACTTT. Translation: CASSPILRQGDSPLHF.

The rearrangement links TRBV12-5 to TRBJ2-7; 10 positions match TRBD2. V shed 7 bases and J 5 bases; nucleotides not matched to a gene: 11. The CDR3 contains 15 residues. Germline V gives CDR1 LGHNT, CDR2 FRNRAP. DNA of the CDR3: TGTGCTAGTGCCGACCCGGGACTAGCGCGGGACGAGCAGTACTTC. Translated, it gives CASADPGLARDEQYF.

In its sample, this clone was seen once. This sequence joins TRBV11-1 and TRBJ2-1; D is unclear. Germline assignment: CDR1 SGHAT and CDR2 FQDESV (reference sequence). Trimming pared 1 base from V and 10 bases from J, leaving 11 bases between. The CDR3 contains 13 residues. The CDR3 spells CASSLEKGWEQFF. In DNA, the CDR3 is TGTGCCAGCAGCTTAGAGAAGGGTTGGGAGCAGTTCTTC.

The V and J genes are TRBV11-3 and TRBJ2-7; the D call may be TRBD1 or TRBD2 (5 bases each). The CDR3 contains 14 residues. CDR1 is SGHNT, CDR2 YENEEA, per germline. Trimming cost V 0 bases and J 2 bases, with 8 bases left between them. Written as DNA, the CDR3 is TGTGCCAGCAGCTTAGACGGGACCACCTACGAGCAGTACTTC. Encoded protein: CASSLDGTTYEQYF.

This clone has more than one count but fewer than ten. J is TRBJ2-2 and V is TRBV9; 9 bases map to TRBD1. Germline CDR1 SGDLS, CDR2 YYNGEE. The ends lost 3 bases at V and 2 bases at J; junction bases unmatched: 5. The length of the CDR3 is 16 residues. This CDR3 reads CASSGGQGFNTGELFF. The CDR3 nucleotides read TGTGCCAGCAGCGGGGGACAGGGATTCAACACCGGGGAGCTGTTTTTT.

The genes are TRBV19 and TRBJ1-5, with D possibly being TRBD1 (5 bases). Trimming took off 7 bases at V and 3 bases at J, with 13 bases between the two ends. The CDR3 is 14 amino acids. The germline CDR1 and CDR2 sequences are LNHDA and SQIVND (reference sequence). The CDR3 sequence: CASTFTDINQPQHF. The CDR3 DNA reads TGTGCCAGTACATTCACGGACATCAATCAGCCCCAGCATTTT.

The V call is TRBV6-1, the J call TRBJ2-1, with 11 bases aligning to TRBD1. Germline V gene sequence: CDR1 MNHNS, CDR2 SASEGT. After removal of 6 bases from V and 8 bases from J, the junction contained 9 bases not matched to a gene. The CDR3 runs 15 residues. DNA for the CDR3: TGTGCCAGCAGGTCGGGACAGGGGGGGCGCGATGAGCAGTTCTTC. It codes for CASRSGQGGRDEQFF.

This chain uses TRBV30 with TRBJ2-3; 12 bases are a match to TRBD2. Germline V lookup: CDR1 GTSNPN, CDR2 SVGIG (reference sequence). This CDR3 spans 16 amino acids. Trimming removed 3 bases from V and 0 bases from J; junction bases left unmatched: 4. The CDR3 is CAWRGGLAGSTDTQYF. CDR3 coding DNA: TGTGCCTGGAGAGGTGGACTAGCGGGGAGCACAGATACGCAGTATTTT.

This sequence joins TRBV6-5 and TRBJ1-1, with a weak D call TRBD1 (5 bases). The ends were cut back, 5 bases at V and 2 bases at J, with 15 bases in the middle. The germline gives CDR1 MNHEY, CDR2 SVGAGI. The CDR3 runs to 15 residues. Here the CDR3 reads CASSRGDKVNTEAFF. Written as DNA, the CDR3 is TGTGCCAGCAGTCGGGGGGATAAGGTAAACACTGAAGCTTTCTTT.

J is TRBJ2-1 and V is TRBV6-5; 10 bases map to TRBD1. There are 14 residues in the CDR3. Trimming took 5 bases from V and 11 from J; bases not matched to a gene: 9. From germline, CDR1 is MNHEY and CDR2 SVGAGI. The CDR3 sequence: CASSPGTGEIKQFF. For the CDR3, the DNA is TGTGCCAGCAGTCCAGGGACAGGGGAAATAAAGCAGTTCTTC.

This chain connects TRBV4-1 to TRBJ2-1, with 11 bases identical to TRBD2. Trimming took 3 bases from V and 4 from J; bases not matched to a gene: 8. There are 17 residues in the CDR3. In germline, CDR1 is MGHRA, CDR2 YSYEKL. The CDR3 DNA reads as TGCGCCAGCAGCCATGTTAGCGGGAGGGCCAAGTACAATGAGCAGTTCTTC. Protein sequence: CASSHVSGRAKYNEQFF.

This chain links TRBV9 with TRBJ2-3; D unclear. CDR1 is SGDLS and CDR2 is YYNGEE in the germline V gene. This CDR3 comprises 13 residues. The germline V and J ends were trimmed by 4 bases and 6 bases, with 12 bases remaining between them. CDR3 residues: CASSKNTWDTQYF. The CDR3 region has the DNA TGTGCCAGCAGCAAAAACACATGGGATACGCAGTATTTT.

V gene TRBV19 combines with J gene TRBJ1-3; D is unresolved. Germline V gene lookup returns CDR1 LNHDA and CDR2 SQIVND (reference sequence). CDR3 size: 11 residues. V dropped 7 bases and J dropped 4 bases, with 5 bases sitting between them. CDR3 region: CASKEGNTIYF. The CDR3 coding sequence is TGTGCCAGTAAGGAGGGAAACACCATATATTTT.